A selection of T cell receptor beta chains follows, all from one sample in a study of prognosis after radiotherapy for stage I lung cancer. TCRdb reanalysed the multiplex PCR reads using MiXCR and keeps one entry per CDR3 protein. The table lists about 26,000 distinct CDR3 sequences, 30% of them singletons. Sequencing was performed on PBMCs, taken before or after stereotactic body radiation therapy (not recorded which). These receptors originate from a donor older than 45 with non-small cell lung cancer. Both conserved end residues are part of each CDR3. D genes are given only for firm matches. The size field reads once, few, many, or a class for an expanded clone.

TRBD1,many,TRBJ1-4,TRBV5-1,CASSESGTGEEKLFF,TGCGCCAGCAGCGAATCCGGGACAGGGGAGGAAAAACTGTTTTTT
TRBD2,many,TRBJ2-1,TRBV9,CASSAEGSGGAYNEQFF,TGTGCCAGCAGCGCCGAGGGTAGCGGGGGGGCCTACAATGAGCAGTTCTTC
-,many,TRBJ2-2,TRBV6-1,CASGGLETGELFF,TGTGCCAGCGGGGGACTGGAGACGGGGGAGCTGTTTTTT
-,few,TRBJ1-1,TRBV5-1,CASSTGRLNTEAFF,TGCGCCAGCAGCACGGGACGGCTGAACACTGAAGCTTTCTTT
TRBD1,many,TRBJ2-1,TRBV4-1,CASSQYRDSDEQFF,TGCGCCAGCAGCCAATACCGGGACAGCGATGAGCAGTTCTTC
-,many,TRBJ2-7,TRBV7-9,CASSLQVEQTYEQYF,TGTGCCAGCAGCCTACAGGTCGAACAGACCTACGAGCAGTACTTC
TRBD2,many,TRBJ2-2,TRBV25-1,CASSGGLAGWTGELFF,TGTGCCAGCAGTGGCGGCCTAGCGGGGTGGACCGGGGAGCTGTTTTTT
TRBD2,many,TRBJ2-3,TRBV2,CARAGGDNSSTDTQYF,TGTGCCAGAGCGGGAGGGGATAACTCTAGCACAGATACGCAGTATTTT
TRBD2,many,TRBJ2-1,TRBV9,CASSTRTSGSGGDEQFF,TGTGCCAGCAGCACTAGGACTAGCGGGAGTGGTGGCGATGAGCAGTTCTTC
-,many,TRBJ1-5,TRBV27,CASRSLSEIHQPQHF,TGTGCCAGCCGTTCCCTCTCGGAGATCCATCAGCCCCAGCATTTT